This T cell receptor (beta chain) was identified in a study of CD8+CD57+ T cells in acquired aplastic anemia. Individuals selected for sequencing had exhibited CD8+CD57+ cell expansion on flow cytometry. The enrolled patients all had severe acquired aplastic anemia. Germline lookup yields CDR1 SGHTA and CDR2 FQGTGA. The CDR3 is 14 amino acids. The template for TCR beta VDJ and CDR3 sequence profiling was genomic DNA. One entry per CDR3 protein, called by TCRdb with MiXCR from the reads. The sample lists 260,000 or so distinct CDR3 sequences; approximately 80% were seen once. A remark on this clonotype: Its ends do not fully match the called genes, so a read error is possible.

The rearrangement uses TRBV7-3 and TRBJ2-3; TRBD2 aligns across 7 bases. The sequenced sample consisted of sorted CD4+, CD8+, or CD8+CD57+ T cells (not recorded which) from PBMCs. The sequence derives from a human donor with aplastic anemia. CDR3 DNA: TGTGCCAGCAGCTTAGCGGGAGCCCGGGGAGCGACCCATTTT. Translated, it gives CASSLAGARGATHF. Full variable domain (remainder filled in from reference TRBV7-3 and TRBJ2-3): GAGVSQTPSNKVTEKGKYVELRCDPISGHTALYWYRQSLGQGPEFLIYFQGTGAADDSGLPNDRFFAVRPEGSVSTLKIQRTERGDSAVYLCASSLAGARGATHFGPGTRLTVL.